This TCR beta chain is drawn from a study of T-cell reconstitution after alpha-beta-depleted transplantation in children. J gave up 9 bases and V 5 bases, and 9 bases lay outside the gene matches. The CDR3 extends over 14 amino acids. CDR1 is SGHRS and CDR2 is YFSETQ in the germline V gene. Unique molecular identifiers were incorporated when the TCRbeta library was constructed. A single record per CDR3 protein comes from TCRdb applying MiXCR to the PCR reads. The sample lists more than 450,000 distinct CDR3 sequences, about 16% occurring once. This specimen was PBMCs from the stem cell graft donor, taken from the stem cell graft. The chain recombines TRBV5-1 with TRBJ1-5; TRBD1 aligns across 9 bases. This TCR came from a human donor who donated a stem cell graft to a child with acute lymphoblastic leukemia. DNA for the CDR3: TGCGCCAGCAGTCCGGACAGGGGCATTGGGCCCCAGCATTTT. Protein: CASSPDRGIGPQHF.